The rows below give T cell receptor beta chains drawn from one sample of a study of a mutant IDH1 vaccine in newly diagnosed glioma. Data came from immunoSEQ multiplex PCR; TCRdb stores just in-frame clones and leaves some out. The table lists some 50,000 clones, roughly 84% of them singletons. For these TCRs, the target antigens are not known. The source was PBMCs, collected from a glioma patient whose treatment included an IDH1 peptide vaccine. The receptors shown here come from a woman aged 30 to 39 with glioma. Some clones in this sample may be carry-over from other donors' samples. CDR3s include the opening cysteine and the closing phenylalanine or tryptophan. The D gene is left open where the match is weak. Rows may omit the clone size; those that give it use once, few, many or a size class.

CDR3nt	CDR3aa	abundance	j_gene	d_gene	v_gene
TGTGCCAGCAGTACAGGGAGTTACGAGCAGTACTTC	CASSTGSYEQYF	-	TRBJ2-7	-	TRBV6-5
TGTGCCAGCTCACCACGGTGGAGGGGCCAGTACTTC	CASSPRWRGQYF	-	TRBJ2-5	-	TRBV18
TGTGCCAGCAGTTCTTCACCGGCCACTGAAGCTTTCTTT	CASSSSPATEAFF	few	TRBJ1-1	-	TRBV25-1
TGTGCCTGGAGTGTAGGACTAGCGGACAATGAGCAGTTCTTC	CAWSVGLADNEQFF	once	TRBJ2-1	TRBD2	TRBV30
TGTGCCAGAAGCATTGGCCGCCAGCTCTATGGCTACACCTTC	CARSIGRQLYGYTF	-	TRBJ1-2	-	TRBV5-3
TGTGCCAGCAGCGTAGCTTGTTGCAATCAGCCCCAGCATTTT	CASSVACCNQPQHF	-	TRBJ1-5	-	TRBV9
TGTGCCACCGCGGGGGACAGGGGAAGCCACGAGCAGTACTTC	CATAGDRGSHEQYF	-	TRBJ2-7	TRBD1	TRBV15
TGTGCCAGCAGTTACAGGGACAGGGGGCTCTACGAGCAGTACTTC	CASSYRDRGLYEQYF	-	TRBJ2-7	TRBD1	TRBV6-5
TGTGCCAGCAGCGTAGAGTCCAGCAACACTGAAGCTTTCTTT	CASSVESSNTEAFF	-	TRBJ1-1	-	TRBV9
TGTGCCTGCCAACCCAATGGACAGTTGAACACTGAAGCTTTCTTT	CACQPNGQLNTEAFF	-	TRBJ1-1	-	TRBV30
TGTGCCAGCACCACTCCCCCGTGGGGGGTAAAGCGGGAGGTGAACGAGCAGTACTTC	CASTTPPWGVKREVNEQYF	-	TRBJ2-7	TRBD2	TRBV5-8
TGCGCCAGCAGCCTTGGACTAGCGGGAGGCTCCTACGAGCAGTACTTC	CASSLGLAGGSYEQYF	once	TRBJ2-7	TRBD2	TRBV10-1
TGTGCCAGCAAATCGGACGGAGCTAACTATGGCTACACCTTC	CASKSDGANYGYTF	-	TRBJ1-2	-	TRBV6-5
TGTGCCAGCAGCGTAGGTTCGCAACGCCTGGCCTATGGCTACACCTTC	CASSVGSQRLAYGYTF	-	TRBJ1-2	-	TRBV9
TGTGCCAGCAGCTGGGACTTCTCCTACGAGCAGTACTTC	CASSWDFSYEQYF	few	TRBJ2-7	-	TRBV7-2
TGTGCCTCCACAGGGTTCGCGAATGAGCAGTTCTTC	CASTGFANEQFF	-	TRBJ2-1	-	TRBV30